Below, 30 T cell receptor beta chains from the same sample are listed, as sequenced in a study of blood T cells in healthy people across ages. Sample-barcoded 5' priming and a J-beta primer mix drove a second PCR of about 6 to 12 cycles. One entry per CDR3 protein, called by TCRdb with MiXCR from the 5' RACE reads. The sample has 700,000 to 1,000,000 distinct CDR3 sequences, roughly 44% seen once. Input material: blood. Every receptor here comes from a man in his fifties or sixties in good health.

This rearrangement joins TRBV5-1 to TRBJ1-2; the D gene is possibly TRBD1 (6 bases). The CDR3 sequence is 13 residues long. The germline CDR1 and CDR2 sequences are SGHRS and YFSETQ. V was pared by 3 bases and J by 6 bases, with 12 bases between. Written as DNA, the CDR3 is TGCGCCAGCAGCTCGAGGGGGAGTGATGGCTACACCTTC. It encodes CASSSRGSDGYTF.

This clonotype showed up just a few times. J is TRBJ2-7 and V is TRBV9; D gene unclear. CDR1 SGDLS and CDR2 YYNGEE come from the germline V gene. The CDR3 runs 14 residues. V lost 0 bases to trimming and J lost 2 bases, with 9 bases between them. The CDR3 sequence: CASSVEAATYEQYF. CDR3 bases: TGTGCCAGCAGCGTAGAGGCAGCCACCTACGAGCAGTACTTC.

This clonotype was seen only a few times. The chain recombines TRBV6-5 with TRBJ2-5; 9 nucleotides line up with TRBD1. Per germline, CDR1 MNHEY and CDR2 SVGAGI. Trimming removed 5 bases from V and 5 bases from J; junction bases left unmatched: 6. This CDR3 is 14 amino acids long. The CDR3 here is CASSPRDRVETQYF. The CDR3 DNA reads TGTGCCAGCAGTCCCCGGGACAGGGTGGAGACCCAGTACTTC.

This clonotype appeared a few times. The rearrangement uses TRBV28 and TRBJ2-7, with 8 bases lining up with TRBD2. The J call may be in error: the DNA end matches TRBJ2-5 better. The CDR3 length is 16 residues. Germline loops: CDR1 MDHEN, CDR2 SYDVKM. The CDR3 region is CASSPSGRGAFQTQYF. CDR3 bases: TGTGCCAGCAGTCCCTCGGGGCGGGGGGCTTTCCAGACCCAGTACTTC.

This clonotype occurred many times. The chain recombines TRBV9 with TRBJ2-7; tentatively, D is TRBD1 or TRBD2 (5 bases each). The CDR3 is 15 amino acids. The V gene lost 0 bases and the J gene lost 2 bases, with 12 bases spanning the gap. The germline V gene has CDR1 SGDLS and CDR2 YYNGEE. The CDR3 DNA reads TGTGCCAGCAGCGTAGGGGACGTCCCTACCTACGAGCAGTACTTC. It is translated as CASSVGDVPTYEQYF.

The V call is TRBV6-2 or TRBV6-3, the J call TRBJ2-1, with a weak D call TRBD2 (6 bases). Trimming took 6 bases from V and 2 from J, leaving 17 bases between them. This CDR3 is built from 16 residues. Germline values: CDR1 MNHEY, CDR2 SVGEGT. The DNA of the CDR3 is TGTGCCAGCAGGACAATAGCGGAGTTTCCCTACAATGAGCAGTTCTTC. This gives the protein CASRTIAEFPYNEQFF.

The chain recombines TRBV30 with TRBJ2-6; D unclear. From germline, CDR1 is GTSNPN and CDR2 SVGIG (reference sequence). This CDR3 has 15 residues. V lost 1 base to trimming and J lost 0 bases, with 7 bases between them. CDR3 nucleotide sequence: TGTGCCTGGAGTGCAGGTCTCTCTGGGGCCAACGTCCTGACTTTC. It encodes CAWSAGLSGANVLTF.

With regard to this clonotype: Its ends do not fully match the called genes, so a read error is possible. The chain employs TRBV6-1 and TRBJ1-2; a possible D gene is TRBD1 (5 bases). From germline, CDR1 is MNHNS and CDR2 SASEGT. CDR3 length: 14 amino acids. The CDR3 spells CASIEYSGWYGYTF. Here the CDR3 DNA reads TGTGCCAGCATTGAATATTCAGGGTGGTATGGCTACACCTTC.

The chain employs TRBV3-1 and TRBJ2-2; 8 bases map to TRBD2. The CDR3 has 16 amino acids. The V and J ends lost 1 base and 4 bases, in that order; junction bases with no gene match: 5. Germline CDR1 and CDR2: LGHDT and YNNKEL (reference sequence). The CDR3 nucleotides are TGTGCCAGCAGCCAAGCGGGGGGGCTTGGCACCGGGGAGCTGTTTTTT. Translation gives CASSQAGGLGTGELFF.

V is TRBV29-1 and J is TRBJ1-3; the D gene is possibly TRBD1 (6 bases). Germline V gene data show CDR1 as SQVTM and CDR2 as ANQGSEA. The CDR3 is 14 residues long. V lost 4 bases to trimming and J lost 0 bases, with 10 bases between them. This chain's CDR3 is CSVGTAFSGNTIYF. The CDR3, as DNA: TGCAGCGTTGGGACAGCCTTCTCTGGAAACACCATATATTTT.

This clonotype has a single count. V usage is TRBV5-6 and J usage is TRBJ2-5; either TRBD1 or TRBD2 may fit D (5 bases each). This CDR3 is built from 13 residues. V gave up 3 bases and J gave up 4 bases, with 10 bases separating them. CDR1 and CDR2 (germline): SGHDT, YYEEEE. The chain's CDR3 is CASSSVGTETQYF. CDR3 bases: TGTGCCAGCAGCTCGGTGGGGACAGAGACCCAGTACTTC.

There are many counts of this clonotype. The rearrangement links TRBV2 to TRBJ2-6, with TRBD1 matching 7 bases. With 6 bases clipped from V and 4 bases from J, the junction kept 15 bases outside the gene matches. The germline gives CDR1 SNHLY, CDR2 FYNNEI. The length of the CDR3 is 18 residues. This chain's CDR3 is CASRKTGTTGSGANVLTF. Written as DNA, the CDR3 is TGTGCCAGCAGAAAGACAGGGACGACAGGTTCCGGGGCCAACGTCCTGACTTTC.

J is TRBJ2-3 and V is TRBV6-5, with a tentative D call TRBD2 (7 bases). Looked up from germline, CDR1 is MNHEY and CDR2 is SVGAGI. CDR3 length: 16 amino acids. Trimming cost V 7 bases and J 1 base, with 18 bases left between them. The CDR3 DNA is TGTGCCAGCACCCCCTTGGGAGGGGGAGGCACAGATACGCAGTATTTT. Encoded protein: CASTPLGGGGTDTQYF.

A remark on this clonotype: One junction end disagrees with the germline gene, perhaps due to a read error. The gene calls are TRBV12-3 or TRBV12-4 and TRBJ2-7; D is uncertain. The CDR3 has 14 amino acids. The CDR3 region has the DNA TGTGCCTGCAGCTTTACATCCCCACCTTACGAGCAGTACTTC. The encoded protein is CACSFTSPPYEQYF.

This clonotype was seen once. This chain's CDR3 is CASSQGGRAGEDEQYF. The CDR3 DNA reads TGCGCCAGCAGCCAAGGGGGGAGGGCAGGGGAAGATGAGCAGTACTTC. The chain employs TRBV4-1 and TRBJ2-5, with D perhaps matching TRBD2 (7 bases). The germline V gene encodes CDR1 MGHRA and CDR2 YSYEKL. The V end was cut by 1 base, the J end by 11 bases, with 23 bases between. The CDR3 sequence is 16 residues long.

There are many counts of this clonotype. The V gene is TRBV5-4, the J gene TRBJ1-2; TRBD1 matches 8 bases. In germline, CDR1 is SGHNT, CDR2 YYREEE (reference sequence). Losses at the gene ends were 5 bases for V and 3 bases for J; bases not matched to a gene: 12. The CDR3 has 16 amino acids. The CDR3 here is CASSSLDRVYDYGYTF. The DNA of the CDR3 is TGTGCCAGCAGTTCCCTGGACAGGGTGTATGACTATGGCTACACCTTC.

The chain has TRBV6-2 or TRBV6-3 and TRBJ1-2; 9 bases match TRBD1. With 6 bases clipped from V and 5 bases from J, the junction kept 10 bases outside the gene matches. The CDR3 covers 15 residues. Looked up from germline, CDR1 is MNHEY and CDR2 is SVGEGT. The CDR3 sequence: CASSSGQGREYGYTF. CDR3 sequence (DNA): TGTGCCAGCAGCTCAGGACAGGGGCGGGAGTATGGCTACACCTTC.

The chain carries TRBV7-8 and TRBJ2-1; tentative D call: TRBD2 (6 bases). The V gene's germline CDR1 is SGHVS and CDR2 FQNEAQ. The ends were cut back, 3 bases at V and 5 bases at J, with 11 bases in the middle. The CDR3 contains 14 residues. The DNA of the CDR3 is TGTGCCAGCAGCTTCTCGGGACTTAACAATGAGCAGTTCTTC. Its translation is CASSFSGLNNEQFF.

The rearrangement uses TRBV6-2 or TRBV6-3 and TRBJ2-7; D might be TRBD1 (5 bases). Trimming pared 5 bases from V and 5 bases from J, leaving 10 bases between. This CDR3 has 12 residues. Germline CDR1 is MNHEY and CDR2 is SVGEGT. Written as DNA, the CDR3 is TGTGCCAGCAGTACAGGAATCCACGAGCAGTACTTC. This translates into CASSTGIHEQYF.

V usage is TRBV11-1 and J usage is TRBJ2-3; D possibly matches TRBD1 or TRBD2 (6 bases each). Between the trimmed V and J ends, which lost 5 bases and 7 bases, there was a span of 19 bases. This CDR3 is built from 15 residues. Germline-derived CDR1 and CDR2 are SGHAT and FQDESV (reference sequence). CDR3 nucleotide sequence: TGTGCCAGCAGCCGACGGAGGGGGGCCATGAATACGCAGTATTTT. Protein: CASSRRRGAMNTQYF.

V is TRBV6-2 or TRBV6-3 and J is TRBJ2-1; possibly TRBD1 or TRBD2 for D (5 bases each). Germline loops: CDR1 MNHEY, CDR2 SVGEGT. Trimming removed 6 bases at V and 0 bases at J, with 12 bases between. The CDR3 totals 15 residues. CDR3 protein: CASRSGGGSYNEQFF. CDR3 nucleotides: TGTGCCAGCAGAAGTGGGGGTGGCTCCTACAATGAGCAGTTCTTC.

V and J are TRBV9 and TRBJ2-5, with 7 bases identical to TRBD1. V dropped 3 bases and J dropped 11; count of bases not matched to a gene: 13. The CDR3 spans 14 residues. The germline CDR1 and CDR2 sequences are SGDLS and YYNGEE. As DNA, the CDR3 is TGTGCCAGCAGCGGGGACAGTAGTGAGTGGGAGCAGTACTTC. It encodes CASSGDSSEWEQYF. Variable domain in full (rest from reference TRBV9 and TRBJ2-5): DSGVTQTPKHLITATGQRVTLRCSPRSGDLSVYWYQQSLDQGLQFLIQYYNGEERAKGNILERFSAQQFPDLHSELNLSSLELGDSALYFCASSGDSSEWEQYFGPGTRLLVL.

The V gene is TRBV25-1, the J gene TRBJ2-5; TRBD1 or TRBD2 may be the D gene (6 bases each). V lost 6 bases and J 5 bases, leaving 13 bases between the germline ends. CDR1 and CDR2 (germline): MGHDK, SYGVNS. The CDR3 sequence is 13 residues long. The CDR3 DNA sequence: TGTGCCAGCAGCGGGGGCAGAGGCGAGACCCAGTACTTC. Its protein is CASSGGRGETQYF.

This sequence joins TRBV20-1 and TRBJ1-4; tentatively, D is TRBD1 (5 bases). Between the trimmed V and J ends, which lost 4 bases and 7 bases, there was a span of 13 bases. Germline CDR1 DFQATT, CDR2 SNEGSKA (reference sequence). The CDR3 has 13 amino acids. For the CDR3, the DNA is TGCAGTGCTAAGGTCGTTGGGGGTGAAAAACTGTTTTTT. Translated: CSAKVVGGEKLFF.

In this sample, this clonotype turned up once. V and J are TRBV6-1 and TRBJ1-5, with D uncertain. Per the germline V gene, CDR1 is MNHNS and CDR2 is SASEGT. CDR3 length: 16 residues. Trimming pared 1 base from V and 0 bases from J, leaving 10 bases between. The CDR3 DNA is TGTGCCAGCAGTGAAGAGATGGGTTATAGCAATCAGCCCCAGCATTTT. It yields the protein CASSEEMGYSNQPQHF.

The chain has TRBV20-1 and TRBJ2-5; 13 nucleotides align to TRBD2. V trimming: 5 bases; J trimming: 7 bases; junction bases outside the gene matches: 4. Germline assignment: CDR1 DFQATT and CDR2 SNEGSKA (reference sequence). There are 13 residues in the CDR3. DNA for the CDR3: TGCAGTGCTCCGGGACTAGCGGGGATGACCCAGTACTTC. This codes for CSAPGLAGMTQYF.

This sequence joins TRBV24-1 and TRBJ2-1; D remains ambiguous. Trimming pared 3 bases from V and 5 bases from J, leaving 10 bases between. Germline V CDR1 and CDR2: KGHDR, SFDVKD. The CDR3 runs 14 residues. Written as DNA, the CDR3 is TGTGCCACCAGTGATATAGCAGGAAACAATGAGCAGTTCTTC. This codes for CATSDIAGNNEQFF.

V is TRBV4-1 and J is TRBJ2-4; D is ambiguous. V shed 1 base and J shed 13 bases, with 26 bases lying between them. Germline V gene data show CDR1 as MGHRA and CDR2 as YSYEKL. The CDR3 contains 17 residues. As DNA, the CDR3 is TGCGCCAGCAGCCAAGTAGAGGCGGTCGCGAGCTCCTACAAGCAGTACTTC. Translating it yields CASSQVEAVASSYKQYF.

The V and J genes are TRBV20-1 and TRBJ2-4; no reliable D call. Germline values: CDR1 DFQATT, CDR2 SNEGSKA (reference sequence). V lost 7 bases, J lost 3 bases, and 13 bases lay in between. CDR3 size: 13 residues. CDR3 in DNA: TGCAGTGTCCATAGGATGGGCAAAAACATTCAGTACTTC. The encoded protein is CSVHRMGKNIQYF.

This clonotype was detected many times. CDR3 protein: CATRAEATEAFF. CDR3 DNA sequence: TGTGCCACAAGGGCAGAGGCCACTGAAGCTTTCTTT. This chain joins TRBV10-3 and TRBJ1-1; D gene unclear. The V end was cut by 10 bases, the J end by 4 bases, with 13 bases between. The germline V gene encodes CDR1 ENHRY and CDR2 SYGVKD. The CDR3 loop spans 12 amino acids.